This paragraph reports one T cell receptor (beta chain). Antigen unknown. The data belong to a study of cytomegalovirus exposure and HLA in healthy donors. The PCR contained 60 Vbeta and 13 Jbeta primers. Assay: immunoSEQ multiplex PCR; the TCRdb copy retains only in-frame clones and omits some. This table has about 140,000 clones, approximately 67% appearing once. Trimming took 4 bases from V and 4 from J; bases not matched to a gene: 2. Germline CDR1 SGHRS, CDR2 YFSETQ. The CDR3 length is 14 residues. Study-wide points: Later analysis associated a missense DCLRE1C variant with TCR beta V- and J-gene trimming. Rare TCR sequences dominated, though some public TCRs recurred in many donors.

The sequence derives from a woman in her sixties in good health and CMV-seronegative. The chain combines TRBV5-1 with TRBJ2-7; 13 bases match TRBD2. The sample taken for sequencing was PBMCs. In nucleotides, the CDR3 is TGCGCCAGCAGCCCGACTAGCGGGAGGTACGAGCAGTACTTC. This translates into CASSPTSGRYEQYF.